The clone carrying this T cell receptor (beta chain) has more than one count but fewer than ten. The data originate from a study of blood T cells in healthy people across ages. The V gene end was trimmed by 0 bases and the J gene end by 2 bases; junction bases not matched to a gene: 3. Germline V gene data show CDR1 as MNHEY and CDR2 as SVGAGI. This CDR3 is 15 amino acids long. Primed by a sample-barcoded 5' primer and a J-beta primer mix, a second PCR proceeded for roughly 7 to 11 cycles. TCRdb reanalysed the 5' RACE reads using MiXCR and keeps one entry per CDR3 protein. Seen here are 700,000 to 850,000 distinct CDR3 sequences, approximately 35% observed once, and the top ten hold 13%.

This chain joins TRBV6-5 and TRBJ2-5; 7 nucleotides agree with TRBD2. Material: blood. The receptor was derived from a man aged 18-30 years in good health. CDR3 coding DNA: TGTGCCAGCAGTTACTCGGGAGGGGATCAAGAGACCCAGTACTTC. Its translation is CASSYSGGDQETQYF.